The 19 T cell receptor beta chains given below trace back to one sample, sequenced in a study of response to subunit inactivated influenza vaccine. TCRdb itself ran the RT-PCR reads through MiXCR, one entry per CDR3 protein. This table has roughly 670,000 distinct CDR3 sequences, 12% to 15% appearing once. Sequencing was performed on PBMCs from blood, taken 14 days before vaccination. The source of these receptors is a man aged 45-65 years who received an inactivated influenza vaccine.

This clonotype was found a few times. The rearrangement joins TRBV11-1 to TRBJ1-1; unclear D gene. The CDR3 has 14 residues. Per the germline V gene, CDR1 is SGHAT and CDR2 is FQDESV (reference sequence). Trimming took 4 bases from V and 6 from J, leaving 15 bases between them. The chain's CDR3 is CASSSETPTSEAFF. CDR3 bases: TGTGCCAGCAGCTCAGAAACCCCAACTTCTGAAGCTTTCTTT.

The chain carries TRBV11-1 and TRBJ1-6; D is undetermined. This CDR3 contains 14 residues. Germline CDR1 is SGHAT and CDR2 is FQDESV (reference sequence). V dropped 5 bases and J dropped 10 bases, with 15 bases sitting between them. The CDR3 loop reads CASSAGSKGSPLHF. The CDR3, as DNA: TGTGCCAGCAGCGCCGGATCTAAAGGCTCACCCCTCCACTTT.

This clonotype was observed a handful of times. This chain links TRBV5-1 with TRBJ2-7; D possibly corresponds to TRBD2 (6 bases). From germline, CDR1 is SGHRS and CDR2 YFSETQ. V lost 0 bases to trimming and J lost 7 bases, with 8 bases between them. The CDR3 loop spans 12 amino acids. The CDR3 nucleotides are TGCGCCAGCAGCTTGGTCCGGGAGGAGCAGTACTTC. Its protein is CASSLVREEQYF.

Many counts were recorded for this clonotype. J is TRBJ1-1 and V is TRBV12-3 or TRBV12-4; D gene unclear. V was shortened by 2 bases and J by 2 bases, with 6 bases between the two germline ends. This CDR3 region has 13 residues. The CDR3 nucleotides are TGTGCCAGCAGTTTATTTGAAAACACTGAAGCTTTCTTT. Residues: CASSLFENTEAFF.

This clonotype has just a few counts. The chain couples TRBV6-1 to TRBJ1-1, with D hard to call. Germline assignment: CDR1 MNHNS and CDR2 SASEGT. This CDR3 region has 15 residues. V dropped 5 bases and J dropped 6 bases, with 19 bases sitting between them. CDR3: CASSPSAFGRSEAFF. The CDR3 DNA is TGTGCCAGCAGTCCCTCAGCCTTTGGAAGGTCTGAAGCTTTCTTT.

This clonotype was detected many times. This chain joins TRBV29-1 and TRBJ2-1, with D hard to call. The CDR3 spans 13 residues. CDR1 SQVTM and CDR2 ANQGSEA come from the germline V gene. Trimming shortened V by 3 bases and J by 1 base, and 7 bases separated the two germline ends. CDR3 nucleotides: TGCAGCGTTGATTTAGCTTCCTACAATGAGCAGTTCTTC. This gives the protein CSVDLASYNEQFF.

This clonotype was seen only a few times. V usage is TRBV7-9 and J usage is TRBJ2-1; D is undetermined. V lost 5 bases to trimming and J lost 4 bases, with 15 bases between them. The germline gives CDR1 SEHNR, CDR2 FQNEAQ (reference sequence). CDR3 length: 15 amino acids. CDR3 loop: CASSLDGLGYNEQFF. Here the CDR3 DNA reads TGTGCCAGCAGCCTCGACGGTTTAGGGTACAATGAGCAGTTCTTC.

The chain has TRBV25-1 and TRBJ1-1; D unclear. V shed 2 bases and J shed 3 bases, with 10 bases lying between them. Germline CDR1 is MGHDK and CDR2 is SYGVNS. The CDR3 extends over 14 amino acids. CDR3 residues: CASSEGGSYTEAFF. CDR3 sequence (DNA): TGTGCCAGCAGTGAAGGTGGCAGCTACACTGAAGCTTTCTTT. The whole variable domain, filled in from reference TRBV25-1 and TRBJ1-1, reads EADIYQTPRYLVIGTGKKITLECSQTMGHDKMYWYQQDPGMELHLIHYSYGVNSTEKGDLSSESTVSRIRTEHFPLTLESARPSHTSQYLCASSEGGSYTEAFFGQGTRLTVV.

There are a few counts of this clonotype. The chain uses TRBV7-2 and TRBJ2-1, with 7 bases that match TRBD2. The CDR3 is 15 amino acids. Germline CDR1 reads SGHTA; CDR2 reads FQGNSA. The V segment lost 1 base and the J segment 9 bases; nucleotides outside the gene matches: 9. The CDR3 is CASSLERTRGGEQFF. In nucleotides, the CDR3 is TGTGCCAGCAGCTTAGAGCGGACTAGAGGTGGTGAGCAGTTCTTC.

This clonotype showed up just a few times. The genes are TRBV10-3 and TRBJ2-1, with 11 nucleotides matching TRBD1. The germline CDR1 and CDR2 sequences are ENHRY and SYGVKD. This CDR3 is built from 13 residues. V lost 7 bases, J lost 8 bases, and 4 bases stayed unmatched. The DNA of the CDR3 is TGTGCCATCAAGGGACAGGGGGTCTATGAGCAGTTCTTC. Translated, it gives CAIKGQGVYEQFF.

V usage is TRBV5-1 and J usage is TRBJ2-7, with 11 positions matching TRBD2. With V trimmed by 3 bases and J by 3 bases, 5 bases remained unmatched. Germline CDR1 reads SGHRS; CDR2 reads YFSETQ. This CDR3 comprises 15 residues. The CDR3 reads CASSSTSGGLYEQYF. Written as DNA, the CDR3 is TGCGCCAGCAGCTCCACTAGCGGGGGCCTCTACGAGCAGTACTTC.

This CDR3 reads CASSPLGELFF. The DNA for the CDR3 is TGTGCCAGCAGCCCCCTTGGGGAGCTGTTTTTT. This rearrangement joins TRBV7-9 to TRBJ2-2; D unclear. The CDR3 length is 11 residues. V was pared by 5 bases and J by 8 bases, with 6 bases between. In germline, CDR1 is SEHNR, CDR2 FQNEAQ (reference sequence).

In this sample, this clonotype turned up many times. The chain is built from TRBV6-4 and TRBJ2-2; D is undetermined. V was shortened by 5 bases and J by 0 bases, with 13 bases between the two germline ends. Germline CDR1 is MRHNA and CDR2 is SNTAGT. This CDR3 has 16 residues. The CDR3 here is CASSFHRQTNTGELFF. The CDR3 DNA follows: TGTGCCAGCAGTTTTCATAGGCAAACGAACACCGGGGAGCTGTTTTTT.

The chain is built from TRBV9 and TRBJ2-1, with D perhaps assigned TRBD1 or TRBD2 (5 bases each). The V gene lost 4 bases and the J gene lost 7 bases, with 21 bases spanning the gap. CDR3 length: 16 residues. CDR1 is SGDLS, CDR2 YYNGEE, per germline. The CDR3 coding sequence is TGTGCCAGCAGCCTTACTCCCGGGACCTCCGGGAATGAGCAGTTCTTC. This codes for CASSLTPGTSGNEQFF.

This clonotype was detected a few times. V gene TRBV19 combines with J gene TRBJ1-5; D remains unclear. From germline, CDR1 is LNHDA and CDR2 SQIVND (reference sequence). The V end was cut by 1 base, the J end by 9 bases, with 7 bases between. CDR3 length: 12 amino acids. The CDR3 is CASSIGRAPQHF. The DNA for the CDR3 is TGTGCCAGTAGTATAGGTCGGGCGCCCCAGCATTTT.

The CDR3 region has the DNA TGCAGTGCTAGAATAGGGGGCACGCAGTATTTT. Translation gives CSARIGGTQYF. The chain couples TRBV20-1 to TRBJ2-3, with 7 bases matching TRBD1. J gave up 9 bases and V 2 bases, and 2 bases lay outside the gene matches. CDR3 size: 11 residues. The germline CDR1 and CDR2 sequences are DFQATT and SNEGSKA (reference sequence).

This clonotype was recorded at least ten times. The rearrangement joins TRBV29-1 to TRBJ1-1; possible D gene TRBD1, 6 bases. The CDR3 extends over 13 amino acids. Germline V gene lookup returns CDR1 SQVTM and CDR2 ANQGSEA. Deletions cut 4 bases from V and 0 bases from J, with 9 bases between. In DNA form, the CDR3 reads TGCAGCGTTGGCCGGACAGTGAACACTGAAGCTTTCTTT. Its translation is CSVGRTVNTEAFF.

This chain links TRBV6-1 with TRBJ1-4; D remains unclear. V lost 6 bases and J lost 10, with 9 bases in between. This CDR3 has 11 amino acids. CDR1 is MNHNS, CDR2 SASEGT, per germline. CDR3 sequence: CASSELGKLFF. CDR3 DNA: TGTGCCAGCAGCGAATTGGGAAAACTGTTTTTT.

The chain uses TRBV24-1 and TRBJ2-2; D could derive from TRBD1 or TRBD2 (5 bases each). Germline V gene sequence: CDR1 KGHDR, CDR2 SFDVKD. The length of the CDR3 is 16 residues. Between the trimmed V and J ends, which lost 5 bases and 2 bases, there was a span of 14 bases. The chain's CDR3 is CATSVRGRENTGELFF. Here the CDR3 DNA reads TGTGCCACCAGTGTGAGGGGCAGGGAAAACACCGGGGAGCTGTTTTTT.